The clone carrying this T cell receptor beta chain was counted ten times or more. These data belong to a study of T cell repertoires in cytomegalovirus infection. Study at large: It can be stated that public TCR beta signatures indicated CMV infection as well as a matching HLA type.

One entry per CDR3 protein, called by TCRdb with MiXCR from the reads. The profile shows tens of thousands of distinct CDR3 sequences, just under 4% of them singletons. V lost 6 bases to trimming and J lost 5 bases, with 16 bases between them. The CDR3 contains 14 residues. CDR1 SGHTA and CDR2 FQGNSA come from the germline V gene. Sequencing was done on a sample of PBMCs. This TCR was recovered from a human donor in good health (CMV status not recorded). Some clones in this sample may be carry-over from other donors' samples. The chain links TRBV7-2 to TRBJ1-2, with D tentatively TRBD1 (6 bases). CDR3 residues: CASSSQGIGYGYTF. Written as DNA, the CDR3 is TGTGCCAGCAGTTCACAGGGAATCGGATATGGCTACACCTTC.